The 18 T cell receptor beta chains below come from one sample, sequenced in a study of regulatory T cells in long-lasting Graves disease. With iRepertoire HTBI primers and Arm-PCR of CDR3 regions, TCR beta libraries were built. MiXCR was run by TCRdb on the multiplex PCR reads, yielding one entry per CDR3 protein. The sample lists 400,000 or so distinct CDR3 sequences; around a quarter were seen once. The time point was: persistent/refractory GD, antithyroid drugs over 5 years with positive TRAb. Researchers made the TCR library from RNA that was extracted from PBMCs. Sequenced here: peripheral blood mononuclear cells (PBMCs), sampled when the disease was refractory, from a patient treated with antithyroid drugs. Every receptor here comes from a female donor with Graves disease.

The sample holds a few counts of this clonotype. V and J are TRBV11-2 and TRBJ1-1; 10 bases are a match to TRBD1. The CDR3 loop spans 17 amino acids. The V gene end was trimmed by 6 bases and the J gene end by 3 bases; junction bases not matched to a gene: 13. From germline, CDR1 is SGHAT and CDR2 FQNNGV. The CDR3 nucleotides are TGTGCCAGCAGATTTTATCCGGGACAGGGGTACCACACTGAAGCTTTCTTT. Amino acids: CASRFYPGQGYHTEAFF.

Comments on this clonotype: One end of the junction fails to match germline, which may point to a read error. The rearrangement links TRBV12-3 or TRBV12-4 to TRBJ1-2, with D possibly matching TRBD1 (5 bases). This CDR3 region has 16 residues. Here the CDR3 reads CASSFIRVSPNYDYTF. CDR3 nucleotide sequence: TGTGCCAGCAGTTTTATCAGGGTTTCACCTAACTATGACTACACCTTC.

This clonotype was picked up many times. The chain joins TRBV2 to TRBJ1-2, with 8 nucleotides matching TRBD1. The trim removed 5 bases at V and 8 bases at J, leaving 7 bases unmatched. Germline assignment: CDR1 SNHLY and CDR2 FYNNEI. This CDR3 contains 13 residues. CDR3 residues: CASSPRGREGYTF. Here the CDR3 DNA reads TGTGCCAGCAGTCCCAGGGGGCGTGAGGGCTACACCTTC.

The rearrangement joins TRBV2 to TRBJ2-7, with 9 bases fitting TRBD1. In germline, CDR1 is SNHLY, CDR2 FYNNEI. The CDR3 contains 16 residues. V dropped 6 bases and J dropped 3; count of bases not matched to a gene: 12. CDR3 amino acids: CASSSGTGRGGYEQYF. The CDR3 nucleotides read TGTGCCAGCAGCTCCGGGACAGGGAGAGGGGGCTACGAGCAGTACTTC.

CDR3: CAISARDRATF. Written as DNA, the CDR3 is TGTGCCATCAGTGCAAGGGACAGGGCCACCTTC. The chain joins TRBV10-3 to TRBJ1-2; 9 bases line up with TRBD1. The CDR3 sequence is 11 residues long. V trimming: 4 bases; J trimming: 13 bases; junction bases outside the gene matches: 4. In germline, CDR1 is ENHRY, CDR2 SYGVKD.

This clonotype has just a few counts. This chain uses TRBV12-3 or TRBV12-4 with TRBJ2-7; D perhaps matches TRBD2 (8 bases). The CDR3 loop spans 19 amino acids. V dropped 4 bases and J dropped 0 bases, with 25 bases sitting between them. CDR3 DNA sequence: TGTGCCAGCAGTTATAGGGGGCGGGTCGGGAGGGTAATCTCCTACGAGCAGTACTTC. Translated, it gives CASSYRGRVGRVISYEQYF.

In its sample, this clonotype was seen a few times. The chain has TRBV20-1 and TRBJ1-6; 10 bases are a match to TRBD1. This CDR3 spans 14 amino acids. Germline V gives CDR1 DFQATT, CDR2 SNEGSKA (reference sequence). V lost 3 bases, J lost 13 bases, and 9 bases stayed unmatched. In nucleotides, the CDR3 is TGCAGTGCTAGCGCGGGACAGGGGAAAACGCCCCTCCACTTT. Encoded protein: CSASAGQGKTPLHF.

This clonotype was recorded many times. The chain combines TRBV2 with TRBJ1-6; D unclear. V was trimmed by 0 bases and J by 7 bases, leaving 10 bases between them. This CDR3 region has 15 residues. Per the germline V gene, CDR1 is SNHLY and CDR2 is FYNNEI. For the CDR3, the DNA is TGTGCCAGCAGTGAAGCGGCCCCGCGGAATTCACCCCTCCACTTT. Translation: CASSEAAPRNSPLHF.

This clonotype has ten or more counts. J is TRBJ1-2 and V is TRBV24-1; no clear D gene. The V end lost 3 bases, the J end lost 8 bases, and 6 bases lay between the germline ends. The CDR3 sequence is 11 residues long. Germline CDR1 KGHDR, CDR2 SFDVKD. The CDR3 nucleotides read TGTGCCACCAGTGATGAGGACGGCTACACCTTC. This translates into CATSDEDGYTF.

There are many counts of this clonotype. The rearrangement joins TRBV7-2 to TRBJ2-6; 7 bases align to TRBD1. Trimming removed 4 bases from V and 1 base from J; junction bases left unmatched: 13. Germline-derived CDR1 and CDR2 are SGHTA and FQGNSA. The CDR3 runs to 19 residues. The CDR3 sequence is CASSSINRGSHSGANVLTF. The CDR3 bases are TGTGCCAGCAGCTCAATAAACAGGGGATCCCATTCTGGGGCCAACGTCCTGACTTTC.

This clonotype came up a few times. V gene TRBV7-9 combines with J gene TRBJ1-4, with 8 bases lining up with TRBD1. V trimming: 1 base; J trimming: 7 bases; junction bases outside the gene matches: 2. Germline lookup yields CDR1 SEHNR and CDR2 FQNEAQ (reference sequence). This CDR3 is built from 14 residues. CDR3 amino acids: CASSLGQGSEKLFF. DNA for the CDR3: TGTGCCAGCAGCTTAGGACAGGGGTCTGAAAAACTGTTTTTT.

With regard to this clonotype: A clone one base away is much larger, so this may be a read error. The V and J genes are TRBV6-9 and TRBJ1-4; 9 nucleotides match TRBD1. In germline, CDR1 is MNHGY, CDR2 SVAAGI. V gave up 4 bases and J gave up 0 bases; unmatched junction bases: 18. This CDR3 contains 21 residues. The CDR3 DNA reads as TGTGCCAGCAGTTGCTTCCCGACCGGGACAGGGTCGGGTGCAACTAATGAAAAACTGTTTTTT. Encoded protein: CASSCFPTGTGSGATNEKLFF.

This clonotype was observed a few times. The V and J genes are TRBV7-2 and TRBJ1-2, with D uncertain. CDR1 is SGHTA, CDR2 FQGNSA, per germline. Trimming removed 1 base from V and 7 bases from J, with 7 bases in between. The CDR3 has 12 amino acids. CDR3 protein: CASSLEVVGYTF. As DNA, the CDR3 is TGTGCCAGCAGCTTAGAGGTGGTTGGCTACACCTTC.

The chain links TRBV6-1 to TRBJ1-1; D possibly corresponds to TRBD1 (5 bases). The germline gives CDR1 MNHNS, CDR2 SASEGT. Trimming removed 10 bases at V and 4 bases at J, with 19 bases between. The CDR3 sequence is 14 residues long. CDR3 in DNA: TGTGCCATCGACAGTGACAGCCAAAGCACTGAAGCTTTCTTT. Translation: CAIDSDSQSTEAFF.

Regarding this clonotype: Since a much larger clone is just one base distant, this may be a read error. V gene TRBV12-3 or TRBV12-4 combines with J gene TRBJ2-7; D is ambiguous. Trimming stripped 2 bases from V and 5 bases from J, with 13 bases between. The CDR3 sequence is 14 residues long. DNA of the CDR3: TGTGCCAGCAGTTTATCCCCTCCTAAGGACGAGCAGTACTTC. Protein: CASSLSPPKDEQYF.

Written as DNA, the CDR3 is TGTGCCAGCAGTAAAGGGGATGGCTACACCTTC. Protein sequence: CASSKGDGYTF. J is TRBJ1-2 and V is TRBV6-1; D might be TRBD1 (5 bases). Trimming took 5 bases from V and 6 from J, leaving 7 bases between them. CDR1 MNHNS and CDR2 SASEGT come from the germline V gene. The CDR3 has 11 amino acids.

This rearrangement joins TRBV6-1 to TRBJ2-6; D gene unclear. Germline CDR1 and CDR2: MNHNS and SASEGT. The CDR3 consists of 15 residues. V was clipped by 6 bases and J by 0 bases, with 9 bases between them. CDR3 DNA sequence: TGTGCCAGCAGACCTTCATTCTCTGGGGCCAACGTCCTGACTTTC. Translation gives CASRPSFSGANVLTF.

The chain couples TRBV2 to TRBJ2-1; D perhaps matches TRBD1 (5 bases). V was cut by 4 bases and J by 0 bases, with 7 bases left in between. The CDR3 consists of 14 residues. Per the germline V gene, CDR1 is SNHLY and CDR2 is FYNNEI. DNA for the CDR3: TGTGCCAGCAGTGCAGGGAACTCCTACAATGAGCAGTTCTTC. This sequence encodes CASSAGNSYNEQFF. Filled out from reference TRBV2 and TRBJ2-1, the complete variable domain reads EPEVTQTPSHQVTQMGQEVILRCVPISNHLYFYWYRQILGQKVEFLVSFYNNEISEKSEIFDDQFSVERPDGSNFTLKIRSTKLEDSAMYFCASSAGNSYNEQFFGPGTRLTVL.